The 3 T cell receptor beta chains below all came from one sample that was sequenced in a study of OX40 agonist ivuxolimab in advanced cancers. Profiled with immunoSEQ multiplex PCR; TCRdb holds only in-frame clones, not every one. Of some 70,000 clones listed, 91% are singletons. The material sequenced was CD4+ or CD8+ T cells sorted from blood, taken in a trial of the OX40 agonist ivuxolimab. The receptor source for this set is an adult with an advanced solid tumor such as melanoma, head and neck, liver or kidney cancer.

The chain is built from TRBV30 and TRBJ2-7; 11 nucleotides match TRBD1. Trimming cost V 3 bases and J 7 bases; bases outside gene matches: 2. The CDR3 consists of 12 residues. Germline CDR1 is GTSNPN and CDR2 is SVGIG (reference sequence). The CDR3 protein is CAWSGTGGEQYF. In nucleotides, the CDR3 is TGTGCCTGGAGCGGGACAGGGGGAGAGCAGTACTTC.

The table lists this clone with a few counts. Other DNA sequences in the same sample also yield this CDR3. CDR3 nucleotides: TGTGCCAGCAGCTTGGCTGGCTGGCAGACCCAGTACTTC. Amino acids: CASSLAGWQTQYF. This chain uses TRBV5-6 with TRBJ2-5; no firm D call. The germline CDR1 and CDR2 sequences are SGHDT and YYEEEE. V was clipped by 0 bases and J by 6 bases, with 9 bases between them. The CDR3 has 13 residues.

The chain employs TRBV6-5 and TRBJ1-4, with a weak D call TRBD1 (5 bases). Germline V gene data show CDR1 as MNHEY and CDR2 as SVGAGI. The ends were cut back, 6 bases at V and 10 bases at J, with 12 bases in the middle. This CDR3 spans 12 amino acids. The CDR3 coding sequence is TGTGCCAGCAGGAACAGGAGTGGAAAACTGTTTTTT. Amino acids: CASRNRSGKLFF.